These T cell receptor beta chains were read from a single sample in a study of blood T cell repertoires in COVID-19. Only in-frame clones appear in the TCRdb table, and some are missing; sequencing was by immunoSEQ multiplex PCR. The table shows about 98,000 clones, with 70% to 90% occurring only once. The sample consisted of peripheral blood. The receptors stem from a man between 60 and 75 years old with acute or convalescent COVID-19. CDR3s include the opening cysteine and the closing phenylalanine or tryptophan. The order of the fields is J gene, clone size, D gene, V gene, CDR3 protein, CDR3 DNA. D genes are given only for firm matches. Not every row has a clone size; where given, it reads once, few, many or a size class.

TRBJ2-2 | - | - | TRBV6-6 | CASSYRRELPGELFF | TGTGCCAGCAGTTACCGTCGGGAGTTACCCGGGGAGCTGTTTTTT
TRBJ1-2 | - | TRBD1 | TRBV7-9 | CASSLNRDSGRDGYTF | TGTGCCAGCAGCTTAAATAGGGACAGTGGCCGGGATGGCTACACCTTC
TRBJ2-7 | - | - | TRBV10-2 | CASRMRQFSYEQYF | TGCGCCAGCAGAATGAGACAGTTTTCCTACGAGCAGTACTTC
TRBJ1-1 | few | TRBD1 | TRBV7-3 | CASSLNPGTGMVVDTEAFF | TGTGCCAGCAGCTTAAACCCCGGGACAGGGATGGTGGTTGACACTGAAGCTTTCTTT
TRBJ1-2 | - | - | TRBV4-3 | CASSQAFQGYGYTF | TGCGCCAGCAGCCAAGCCTTCCAGGGGTATGGCTACACCTTC
TRBJ2-5 | - | - | TRBV19 | CASRPTGPRIGETQYF | TGTGCCAGTAGGCCCACAGGGCCCAGGATTGGGGAGACCCAGTACTTC
TRBJ1-1 | few | - | TRBV5-6 | CASSLAPGVNTEAFF | TGTGCCAGCAGCTTGGCCCCCGGTGTGAACACTGAAGCTTTCTTT
TRBJ2-3 | - | TRBD2 | TRBV7-2 | CASNPLLAGATDTQYF | TGTGCCAGCAACCCCCTCCTAGCGGGGGCCACAGATACGCAGTATTTT
TRBJ1-1 | medium-sized | TRBD1 | TRBV19 | CASTTRGQPRGTEAFF | TGTGCCAGTACCACGAGGGGACAGCCACGTGGCACTGAAGCTTTCTTT
TRBJ2-7 | many | TRBD1 | TRBV29-1 | CSVPPGTVSYEQYF | TGCAGCGTTCCCCCCGGGACAGTCTCCTACGAGCAGTACTTC
TRBJ2-2 | - | - | TRBV10-1 | CASSSLGTNTGELFF | TGCGCCAGCTCCTCCCTCGGGACGAACACCGGGGAGCTGTTTTTT
TRBJ1-2 | few | - | TRBV6-2/TRBV6-3 | CASSLRTNGYTF | TGTGCCAGCAGTCTCCGGACAAATGGCTACACCTTC
TRBJ2-2 | - | - | TRBV9 | CASSPRGNTGELFF | TGTGCCAGCAGCCCCAGGGGGAACACCGGGGAGCTGTTTTTT
TRBJ2-1 | - | - | TRBV6-2/TRBV6-3 | CASSFSSVPAQFF | TGTGCCAGCAGTTTTTCTAGCGTGCCGGCGCAGTTCTTC
TRBJ2-7 | - | - | TRBV28 | CASSLRTEQYF | TGTGCCAGCAGTCTCAGGACTGAGCAGTACTTC
TRBJ1-3 | - | - | TRBV5-4 | CASSLLESGNTIYF | TGTGCCAGCAGCTTACTCGAGAGCGGAAACACCATATATTTT
TRBJ1-3 | - | - | TRBV15 | CATSRSQAAGSGNTIYF | TGTGCCACCAGCAGATCCCAAGCGGCGGGCTCTGGAAACACCATATATTTT
TRBJ1-2 | - | TRBD1 | TRBV19 | CASSNSGGEVGYTF | TGTGCCAGTAGTAATTCAGGGGGCGAGGTTGGCTACACCTTC
TRBJ1-6 | once | TRBD1 | TRBV18 | CASSPYTGTAYNSPLHF | TGTGCCAGCTCACCTTATACCGGGACAGCGTATAATTCACCCCTCCACTTT
TRBJ1-1 | - | - | TRBV7-9 | CASSLRGKAFF | TGTGCCAGCAGCTTAAGGGGAAAAGCTTTCTTT
TRBJ1-4 | - | TRBD1 | TRBV7-2 | CASSLQGASEKLFF | TGTGCCAGCAGCTTACAGGGGGCGAGTGAAAAACTGTTTTTT
TRBJ1-1 | - | TRBD1 | TRBV6-5 | CASRVTGDTEAFF | TGTGCCAGCAGGGTTACAGGGGACACTGAAGCTTTCTTT
TRBJ1-5 | few | - | TRBV5-6 | CASSFQRQAWKEPQHF | TGTGCCAGCAGCTTCCAGCGGCAGGCCTGGAAGGAGCCCCAGCATTTT
TRBJ2-5 | - | TRBD1 | TRBV30 | CAWGQGQWKTQYF | TGTGCCTGGGGACAGGGGCAGTGGAAGACCCAGTACTTC
TRBJ2-2 | - | - | TRBV6-6 | CASSGGGGELFF | TGTGCCAGCAGCGGGGGTGGCGGGGAGCTGTTTTTT
TRBJ2-1 | once | TRBD2 | TRBV30 | CASSPAQAGGQGEQFF | TGTGCCTCGAGTCCTGCTCAGGCGGGAGGGCAGGGTGAGCAGTTCTTC
TRBJ2-1 | - | TRBD2 | TRBV19 | CASSIGSGRGNEQFF | TGTGCCAGTAGTATCGGTAGCGGGAGAGGGAATGAGCAGTTCTTC
TRBJ1-5 | - | TRBD1 | TRBV3-1/TRBV3-2 | CASGTGVGSNQPQHF | TGTGCCAGCGGAACAGGGGTGGGTAGCAATCAGCCCCAGCATTTT
TRBJ2-5 | - | TRBD2 | TRBV7-2 | CASTWGGRQETQYF | TGTGCCAGCACCTGGGGCGGGAGACAAGAGACCCAGTACTTC
TRBJ1-6 | - | TRBD1 | TRBV19 | CASSMPGQTYNSPLHF | TGTGCCAGTAGTATGCCGGGACAGACGTATAATTCACCCCTCCACTTT
TRBJ1-5 | - | - | TRBV6-5 | CASSQTALNQPQHF | TGTGCCAGCAGTCAGACAGCACTAAATCAGCCCCAGCATTTT
TRBJ1-3 | - | TRBD1 | TRBV7-9 | CASSYGTVQSPSGNTIYF | TGTGCCAGCAGCTACGGGACAGTCCAATCTCCCTCTGGAAACACCATATATTTT
TRBJ2-7 | - | - | TRBV2 | CASRDTYEQYF | TGTGCCAGCAGGGACACCTACGAGCAGTACTTC
TRBJ1-1 | - | - | TRBV30 | CAWREDTEAFF | TGTGCCTGGAGGGAGGACACTGAAGCTTTCTTT
TRBJ2-2 | - | TRBD2 | TRBV18 | CASSGLAGPNTGELFF | TGTGCCAGCTCGGGGCTAGCGGGACCGAACACCGGGGAGCTGTTTTTT
TRBJ2-3 | - | - | TRBV30 | CAWGAADTQYF | TGTGCCTGGGGGGCCGCAGATACGCAGTATTTT
TRBJ1-4 | - | - | TRBV7-9 | CASNQAIDEKLFF | TGTGCCAGCAACCAGGCTATCGATGAAAAACTGTTTTTT
TRBJ1-1 | - | - | TRBV11-3 | CASTSPSGNTEAFF | TGTGCCAGCACTTCTCCGTCGGGGAACACTGAAGCTTTCTTT
TRBJ1-2 | - | - | TRBV5-1 | CASSSGTQYGYTF | TGCGCCAGCAGCTCCGGGACTCAGTATGGCTACACCTTC
TRBJ1-2 | - | - | TRBV5-4 | CASSLAGRTAYGYTF | TGTGCCAGCAGCTTGGCGGGACGGACAGCTTATGGCTACACCTTC
TRBJ1-5 | - | TRBD1 | TRBV5-8 | CASSGGQTFDQPQHF | TGTGCCAGCAGCGGGGGACAGACTTTCGATCAGCCCCAGCATTTT
TRBJ1-5 | - | - | TRBV19 | CASSIATEGNQPQHF | TGTGCCAGTAGTATCGCGACAGAGGGCAATCAGCCCCAGCATTTT
TRBJ2-6 | - | - | TRBV28 | CASSLYRDPSGANVLTF | TGTGCCAGCAGTTTGTACAGGGACCCCTCTGGGGCCAACGTCCTGACTTTC
TRBJ1-2 | once | TRBD1 | TRBV19 | CASSKGQANYGYTF | TGTGCCAGTAGCAAGGGACAGGCCAACTATGGCTACACCTTC
TRBJ1-1 | - | - | TRBV5-6 | CASSLAGSPEAFF | TGTGCCAGCAGCTTGGCAGGATCCCCTGAAGCTTTCTTT
TRBJ1-4 | - | - | TRBV4-3 | CASSQERGRGEKLFF | TGCGCCAGCAGCCAAGAACGGGGGAGGGGTGAAAAACTGTTTTTT
TRBJ1-1 | - | - | TRBV10-1 | CASSVGGGTEAFF | TGCGCCAGCAGTGTCGGCGGGGGCACTGAAGCTTTCTTT
TRBJ2-5 | few | - | TRBV12-3/TRBV12-4 | CASILGQEQTQYF | TGTGCCAGCATCTTGGGGCAGGAACAGACCCAGTACTTC